This T cell receptor (beta chain) was found in a study of Tregs in tolerant kidney transplant recipients. Study observations and caveats: Some patients' samples used different primers over time, so nucleotide sequences weren't comparable.

The V gene's germline CDR1 is SGHTA and CDR2 FQGTGA. The CDR3 totals 18 residues. Trimming took 5 bases from V and 9 from J, leaving 26 bases between them. This clone was detected only a few times. No antigen is known for it. Related graft donors supplied nonmyeloablative bone marrow transplants, and mixed chimerism was transient. The protocol was immunoSEQ multiplex PCR, while the TCRdb copy is restricted to in-frame clones and leaves out a portion. This table holds tens of thousands of clones, 90% to 95% found once. The chain has TRBV7-3 and TRBJ1-6, with D possibly TRBD1 on 6 matching bases. The material sequenced was CD4+ T cells from blood (PBMCs), taken 12 months after the transplant. The origin of this receptor is a human patient who received a combined kidney and bone marrow transplant. The graft donor may be the source of some T cells. The CDR3 bases are TGTGCCAGCAGCCCGCCGGGGGGGGCCGGGTCAACTAGTTCACCCCTCCACTTT. Amino acids: CASSPPGGAGSTSSPLHF.